Below, 17 T cell receptor beta chains from the same sample are listed, as sequenced in a study of blood T cell repertoires in COVID-19. Clones were read by immunoSEQ multiplex PCR, and TCRdb kept only the in-frame ones, dropping some. The table records 230,000 or so clones, roughly 79% of them present only once. The sequencing sample was made of peripheral blood. The receptor set was obtained from a woman older than 75 with COVID-19, enrolled during active disease.

The rearrangement joins TRBV3-1 (or the pseudogene TRBV3-2) to TRBJ1-2; 10 nucleotides align to TRBD1. The germline gives CDR1 LGHDT, CDR2 YNNKEL (reference sequence). Losses at the gene ends were 4 bases for V and 4 bases for J; bases not matched to a gene: 6. The CDR3 has 15 amino acids. CDR3 residues: CASSPDRGRGYGYTF. The CDR3 DNA sequence: TGTGCCAGCAGCCCCGACAGGGGGCGAGGCTATGGCTACACCTTC.

The chain combines TRBV5-4 with TRBJ2-3; tentative D call: TRBD1 (5 bases). Germline values: CDR1 SGHNT, CDR2 YYREEE (reference sequence). This CDR3 contains 13 residues. V gave up 4 bases and J gave up 5 bases, with 11 bases separating them. The CDR3 nucleotides are TGTGCCAGCAGCCAGACCCAGGGAGATACGCAGTATTTT. Translation gives CASSQTQGDTQYF. The whole variable domain, filled in from reference TRBV5-4 and TRBJ2-3, reads ETGVTQSPTHLIKTRGQQVTLRCSSQSGHNTVSWYQQALGQGPQFIFQYYREEENGRGNFPPRFSGLQFPNYSSELNVNALELDDSALYLCASSQTQGDTQYFGPGTRLTVL.

This clone has just one count. The chain joins TRBV7-8 to TRBJ1-1; D is uncertain. This CDR3 has 13 amino acids. Germline V gene sequence: CDR1 SGHVS, CDR2 FQNEAQ. Trimming removed 5 bases from V and 3 bases from J, with 10 bases in between. The DNA of the CDR3 is TGTGCCAGCAGCCCTCAGGAGGACACTGAAGCTTTCTTT. This translates into CASSPQEDTEAFF.

This rearrangement joins TRBV19 to TRBJ2-6; 14 nucleotides match TRBD2. The length of the CDR3 is 19 residues. The V segment lost 10 bases and the J segment 1 base; nucleotides outside the gene matches: 12. In germline, CDR1 is LNHDA, CDR2 SQIVND (reference sequence). This chain's CDR3 is CATQPGLAGARSGANVLTF. The CDR3 region has the DNA TGTGCCACGCAACCGGGACTAGCGGGAGCCAGATCTGGGGCCAACGTCCTGACTTTC.

The gene calls are TRBV30 and TRBJ1-2; a weak D match, TRBD1 (5 bases). The CDR3 covers 14 residues. Trimming left V 5 bases short and J 0 bases short, with 13 bases between. The germline CDR1 and CDR2 sequences are GTSNPN and SVGIG (reference sequence). CDR3 residues: CAWQPMTANYGYTF. The DNA for the CDR3 is TGTGCCTGGCAACCGATGACAGCTAACTATGGCTACACCTTC.

This clone was observed many times. The V call is TRBV5-8, the J call TRBJ1-2; 10 bases agree with TRBD1. The CDR3 is made up of 14 amino acids. V lost 3 bases to trimming and J lost 3 bases; unmatched junction nucleotides: 2. Germline loops: CDR1 SGHTS, CDR2 YDEGEE. The CDR3 region is CASSSTGGYYGYTF. CDR3 sequence (DNA): TGTGCCAGCAGCTCGACAGGGGGCTACTATGGCTACACCTTC.

The sample holds a few counts of this clone. The chain carries TRBV5-1 and TRBJ2-7, with 7 bases fitting TRBD1. CDR3 length: 13 residues. V lost 4 bases to trimming and J lost 5 bases; unmatched junction nucleotides: 6. Germline assignment: CDR1 SGHRS and CDR2 YFSETQ. CDR3 DNA: TGCGCCAGCAGCGTCGACAGGGTGGACGAGCAGTACTTC. This codes for CASSVDRVDEQYF.

The genes are TRBV3-1 (or the pseudogene TRBV3-2) and TRBJ1-1; TRBD1 might be the D (6 bases). Deletions cut 5 bases from V and 4 bases from J, with 11 bases between. The CDR3 is 13 amino acids. The germline V gene encodes CDR1 LGHDT and CDR2 YNNKEL (reference sequence). CDR3 sequence reads: CASSVKGVTEAFF. CDR3 sequence (DNA): TGTGCCAGCAGCGTAAAGGGGGTCACTGAAGCTTTCTTT.

The chain uses TRBV6-5 and TRBJ2-7, with 7 bases matching TRBD1. V trimming: 6 bases; J trimming: 3 bases; junction bases outside the gene matches: 11. The CDR3 runs 15 residues. From germline, CDR1 is MNHEY and CDR2 SVGAGI. The CDR3 coding sequence is TGTGCCAGCAGCCACCAGACAGGGTTTATCTACGAGCAGTACTTC. It yields the protein CASSHQTGFIYEQYF.

The chain couples TRBV6-2 or TRBV6-3 to TRBJ1-5; maybe TRBD1 (5 bases). The CDR3 contains 16 residues. CDR1 and CDR2 (germline): MNHEY, SVGEGT. Trimming cost V 6 bases and J 4 bases, with 19 bases left between them. CDR3 coding DNA: TGTGCCAGCAGCCTTGGGGGAGGGGTCGGTAATCAGCCCCAGCATTTT. Amino acids: CASSLGGGVGNQPQHF.

This sequence joins TRBV30 and TRBJ1-3, with D maybe TRBD1 (5 bases). Trimming pared 1 base from V and 4 bases from J, leaving 20 bases between. CDR1 is GTSNPN, CDR2 SVGIG, per germline (reference sequence). The CDR3 has 17 residues. This CDR3 is CAWSGIRWSGPGNTIYF. CDR3 bases: TGTGCCTGGAGTGGAATCCGATGGTCAGGGCCAGGAAACACCATATATTTT. Based on the CDR3 plus reference TRBV30 and TRBJ1-3, the full variable domain is SQTIHQWPATLVQPVGSPLSLECTVEGTSNPNLYWYRQAAGRGLQLLFYSVGIGQISSEVPQNLSASRPQDRQFILSSKKLLLSDSGFYLCAWSGIRWSGPGNTIYFGEGSWLTVV.

V gene TRBV18 combines with J gene TRBJ1-1, with 9 bases aligning to TRBD1. V lost 5 bases and J lost 5; bases outside the gene matches: 6. Germline CDR1 KGHSH, CDR2 LQKENI. The length of the CDR3 is 14 residues. The CDR3 protein is CASSVQDRGTEAFF. The CDR3 DNA is TGTGCCAGCTCAGTACAGGACAGGGGAACTGAAGCTTTCTTT.

V usage is TRBV3-1 (or the pseudogene TRBV3-2) and J usage is TRBJ2-7; a weak D match, TRBD2 (5 bases). This CDR3 has 14 amino acids. CDR1 LGHDT and CDR2 YNNKEL come from the germline V gene (reference sequence). V lost 0 bases and J lost 5, with 11 bases in between. Written as DNA, the CDR3 is TGTGCCAGCAGCCAAGATGGGCGGGTGGACGAGCAGTACTTC. Amino acid sequence: CASSQDGRVDEQYF.

Written as DNA, the CDR3 is TGCGCCAGCAGGGCCGGGGACAGGGGTAATTCACCCCTCCACTTT. Residues: CASRAGDRGNSPLHF. The chain employs TRBV5-1 and TRBJ1-6; 10 nucleotides agree with TRBD1. The CDR3 is made up of 15 amino acids. Losses at the gene ends were 5 bases for V and 6 bases for J; bases not matched to a gene: 5. Germline CDR1 SGHRS, CDR2 YFSETQ.

The chain combines TRBV7-9 with TRBJ1-4; no clear D gene. Trimming removed 5 bases from V and 7 bases from J, with 17 bases in between. CDR1 SEHNR and CDR2 FQNEAQ come from the germline V gene (reference sequence). The CDR3 is 15 residues long. The CDR3 DNA is TGTGCCAGCAGCCTAAGACTTTATAGGTCTGAAAAACTGTTTTTT. Protein: CASSLRLYRSEKLFF. The full variable domain, with the rest looked up from reference TRBV7-9 and TRBJ1-4, is DTGVSQNPRHKITKRGQNVTFRCDPISEHNRLYWYRQTLGQGPEFLTYFQNEAQLEKSRLLSDRFSAERPKGSFSTLEIQRTEQGDSAMYLCASSLRLYRSEKLFFGSGTQLSVL.

The chain couples TRBV2 to TRBJ1-1, with unresolved D. This CDR3 region has 14 residues. Germline values: CDR1 SNHLY, CDR2 FYNNEI. The V end lost 7 bases, the J end lost 5 bases, and 17 bases lay between the germline ends. CDR3 nucleotides: TGTGCCAGCACCAGAGTCAAGGGAGGAACTGAAGCTTTCTTT. Its protein product is CASTRVKGGTEAFF.

Only one count was recorded for this clone. V gene TRBV25-1 combines with J gene TRBJ1-5; no reliable D call. Germline lookup yields CDR1 MGHDK and CDR2 SYGVNS. V dropped 5 bases and J dropped 7 bases, with 21 bases sitting between them. This CDR3 contains 16 residues. CDR3 DNA: TGTGCCAGCAGTTCGGGGAAATGGAGGGTGTTCCAGCCCCAGCATTTT. Protein product: CASSSGKWRVFQPQHF.